The next 26 T cell receptor beta chains were all read from a single sample in a study of T cell clonality in common variable immunodeficiency. Study outcomes and limitations: Fewer deletions and N-nucleotide insertions were reportedly seen in common variable immunodeficiency TCR beta sequences.

These TCRs' antigens remain unknown. Sequencing used immunoSEQ multiplex PCR; TCRdb keeps in-frame clones, though not all of them. There are fewer than 8,000 clones in the sample, none observed a single time. Material: peripheral blood mononuclear cells. These receptor sequences come from a human donor with common variable immunodeficiency.

This clone was counted a few times. CDR3 DNA, as far as it was read: TGTGCCAGCAGTTCCGGGACTAGCGGGAGAAGCCCCTACGAG. Translation gives CASSSGTSGRSPYE. The full-length CDR3 reads as CASSSGTSGRSPYEQYF. V is TRBV2 and J is TRBJ2-7; TRBD2 matches at 14 bases. The sequenced fragment ends 3 residues before the CDR3 boundary, so the rest is inferred from the germline J gene. The V gene end was trimmed by 5 bases and the J gene end by 2 bases; junction bases not matched to a gene: 8. CDR3 length: 17 residues. CDR1 is SNHLY, CDR2 FYNNEI, per germline.

By its share, this clone is medium-sized. The sequence runs out 3 residues before the end of the CDR3; the remainder is reconstructed from the germline J gene. This rearrangement joins TRBV5-1 to TRBJ2-7; 8 nucleotides align to TRBD1. The CDR3 is made up of 14 amino acids. Unmatched junction bases numbered 6, after V lost 4 bases and J lost 3 bases. Looked up from germline, CDR1 is SGHRS and CDR2 is YFSETQ. This CDR3 is CASSKAGTGYEQYF. The DNA read from the CDR3 is TGCGCCAGCAGCAAGGCCGGGACAGGCTACGAG.

This clone was detected a few times. The CDR3 is cut off 3 residues early in the read; its end comes from the germline J gene. The chain carries TRBV2 and TRBJ1-4; possible D gene TRBD1, 5 bases. Trimming removed 6 bases at V and 8 bases at J, with 13 bases between. CDR3 length: 13 residues. Germline V gives CDR1 SNHLY, CDR2 FYNNEI. This CDR3 reads CASSAFRGEKLFF. CDR3 DNA (partial): TGTGCCAGCAGCGCCTTTAGGGGAGAAAAA.

This clone was counted only a few times. The read gets to within 3 residues of the CDR3 end, and the germline J gene fills in the rest. This chain links TRBV6-2 or TRBV6-3 with TRBJ2-7; 8 bases fit TRBD1. The CDR3 totals 15 residues. Trimming cost V 7 bases and J 2 bases; bases outside gene matches: 10. Germline V gene sequence: CDR1 MNHEY, CDR2 SVGEGT. This CDR3 is CASIIGTGGAYEQYF. The DNA read from the CDR3 is TGTGCCAGCATAATCGGGACAGGAGGTGCCTACGAG.

In this sample, this clone turned up many times. The read ends 3 residues before the CDR3 terminus; that terminus is restored from the germline J gene. The genes are TRBV12-3 or TRBV12-4 and TRBJ1-6; 8 positions match TRBD1. The V segment lost 3 bases and the J segment 10 bases; nucleotides outside the gene matches: 11. CDR3 size: 16 residues. The covered CDR3 bases are TGTGCCAGCAGTTTCACAGGGGGTACTTCGCGGTCACCC. Its protein product is CASSFTGGTSRSP. The entire CDR3 protein is CASSFTGGTSRSPLHF.

This clone is termed medium-sized (0.01 to 0.1%). The DNA ends 3 residues before the CDR3 does, and the rest of the CDR3 is filled in from the germline J gene. The V call is TRBV7-3, the J call TRBJ2-5; TRBD2 matches at 7 bases. Trimming took 2 bases from V and 0 from J; bases not matched to a gene: 0. The CDR3 is made up of 14 amino acids. From germline, CDR1 is SGHTA and CDR2 FQGTGA. CDR3 amino acids: CASSLGGDQETQYF. CDR3 DNA, as far as it was read: TGTGCCAGCAGCTTAGGGGGGGACCAAGAGACC.

Only a few counts were recorded for this clone. The sequence runs out 3 residues before the end of the CDR3; the remainder is reconstructed from the germline J gene. This sequence joins TRBV19 and TRBJ1-5; TRBD1 aligns across 9 bases. Germline lookup yields CDR1 LNHDA and CDR2 SQIVND (reference sequence). This CDR3 comprises 18 residues. V was clipped by 1 base and J by 1 base; unmatched bases: 8. CDR3 DNA (partial): TGTGCCAGTAGTATAGGGCCGGGACAGGGTAGGAGCAATCAGCCC. Its translation is CASSIGPGQGRSNQP. The whole CDR3 protein reads CASSIGPGQGRSNQPQHF.

This clone was picked up many times. The read ends 3 residues shy of where the CDR3 ends; the end is completed using the germline J gene. V and J are TRBV6-1 and TRBJ2-3; possibly TRBD2 for D (5 bases). The CDR3 is 15 amino acids. Trimming removed 1 base at V and 3 bases at J, with 11 bases between. The germline V gene has CDR1 MNHNS and CDR2 SASEGT. CDR3 DNA, as far as it was read: TGTGCCAGCAGTGAAGAACTAGGTGGTACAGATACG. Protein: CASSEELGGTDT. The complete CDR3 protein is CASSEELGGTDTQYF.

The part of the CDR3 DNA that was read is TGTGCCAGCAGTTACCGGGGAGGAAGGGGGCACAATGAG. Encoded protein: CASSYRGGRGHNE. The whole CDR3 sequence reads CASSYRGGRGHNEQFF. The chain recombines TRBV6-2 or TRBV6-3 with TRBJ2-1; weak D call: TRBD1 (7 bases). The read ends 3 residues before the CDR3 terminus; that terminus is restored from the germline J gene. The CDR3 length is 16 residues. Germline V gene sequence: CDR1 MNHEY, CDR2 SVGEGT. With 2 bases removed from V and 5 bases from J, the gap between germline ends came to 16 bases.

This clone was detected a few times. The read terminates 3 residues before the CDR3 end, so the remaining end is supplied by the germline J gene. The chain links TRBV7-6 to TRBJ2-2; 7 positions agree with TRBD1. Germline V gives CDR1 SGHVS, CDR2 FNYEAQ. V lost 10 bases to trimming and J lost 4 bases; unmatched junction nucleotides: 9. The CDR3 loop spans 14 amino acids. CDR3 DNA, as far as it was read: TGTGCCACCCTTGGGGACAGCCCCACCGGGGAG. Translated: CATLGDSPTGE. The entire CDR3 sequence reads CATLGDSPTGELFF.

This clone came up a few times. The sequence runs out 3 residues before the end of the CDR3; the remainder is reconstructed from the germline J gene. V usage is TRBV2 and J usage is TRBJ2-7, with TRBD1 matching 7 bases. This CDR3 has 11 residues. V was pared by 5 bases and J by 6 bases, with 1 base of the junction left unmatched. CDR1 is SNHLY and CDR2 is FYNNEI in the germline V gene. The CDR3 protein is CASSRQGEQYF. The sequenced CDR3 bases are TGTGCCAGCAGTCGACAGGGCGAG.

This clone was recorded a few times. The sequenced fragment ends 3 residues before the CDR3 boundary, so the rest is inferred from the germline J gene. The rearrangement uses TRBV10-2 and TRBJ2-2, with 9 positions matching TRBD2. The CDR3 extends over 13 amino acids. Looked up from germline, CDR1 is WSHSY and CDR2 is SAAADI. V dropped 3 bases and J dropped 9; count of bases not matched to a gene: 2. The CDR3 reads CASSELAGRELFF. The CDR3 bases that were read are TGCGCCAGCAGTGAACTAGCGGGTAGGGAG.

With regard to this clone: The read ends 3 residues before the CDR3 terminus; that terminus is restored from the germline J gene. The chain links TRBV30 to TRBJ1-2; D unresolved. V was trimmed by 2 bases and J by 2 bases, leaving 9 bases between them. The germline V gene has CDR1 GTSNPN and CDR2 SVGIG (reference sequence). This CDR3 comprises 13 residues. Here the CDR3 reads CAWSLSRNYGYTF. The covered CDR3 bases are TGTGCCTGGAGTCTGTCCAGGAACTATGGC.

About this clone: The CDR3 extends 3 residues past the end of the read, so its final part is completed from the germline J gene. V is TRBV5-1 and J is TRBJ2-7; D possibly corresponds to TRBD2 (6 bases). CDR3 length equals 15 residues. V lost 0 bases and J lost 3, with 13 bases in between. Germline CDR1 reads SGHRS; CDR2 reads YFSETQ. The CDR3 region is CASSLGVAGIYEQYF. Partial CDR3 DNA: TGCGCCAGCAGCTTGGGAGTGGCGGGGATCTACGAG. Full variable domain (outside the CDR3, taken from reference TRBV5-1 and TRBJ2-7): KAGVTQTPRYLIKTRGQQVTLSCSPISGHRSVSWYQQTPGQGLQFLFEYFSETQRNKGNFPGRFSGRQFSNSRSEMNVSTLELGDSALYLCASSLGVAGIYEQYFGPGTRLTVT.

This clone is termed medium-sized. From the germline J gene comes the end of the CDR3, since the read stops 3 residues before it. V is TRBV30 and J is TRBJ1-5; the D is unclear. The CDR3 contains 12 residues. V gave up 0 bases and J gave up 4 bases, with 4 bases separating them. Germline CDR1 GTSNPN, CDR2 SVGIG (reference sequence). The CDR3 sequence is CAWSVGNQPQHF. The sequenced CDR3 bases are TGTGCCTGGAGTGTCGGTAATCAGCCC.

The table lists this clone with many counts. The read is 3 residues too short to cover the CDR3 end, so that end is filled in from the germline J gene. The rearrangement joins TRBV19 to TRBJ1-3, with 7 bases identical to TRBD1. The CDR3 covers 15 residues. J lost 4 bases, V lost 4 bases, and 7 bases had no gene match. Germline values: CDR1 LNHDA, CDR2 SQIVND (reference sequence). The CDR3 sequence: CASSTTTGFGNTIYF. Partial CDR3 DNA: TGTGCCAGTAGTACGACGACAGGGTTCGGAAACACC.

With regard to this clone: The read halts 3 residues ahead of the CDR3 end, with the missing end drawn from the germline J gene. The chain couples TRBV18 to TRBJ2-2, with TRBD2 matching 7 bases. The CDR3 runs to 15 residues. CDR1 is KGHSH, CDR2 LQKENI, per germline. Germline trimming cut 1 base from V and 3 bases from J; bases unmatched to any gene: 2. This chain's CDR3 is CASSPQLADTGELFF. The CDR3 bases that were read are TGTGCCAGCTCACCACAGCTAGCGGACACCGGGGAG.

This clone has at least ten counts. Read data end 3 residues before the CDR3 end; the end is taken from the germline J gene. The chain joins TRBV15 to TRBJ2-5; TRBD2 aligns across 13 bases. Trimming took 4 bases from V and 3 from J; bases not matched to a gene: 5. The CDR3 is 16 amino acids. Germline V gives CDR1 LNHNV, CDR2 YYDKDF (reference sequence). The CDR3 region is CATSTTLAGGEETQYF. The sequenced part of the CDR3 DNA is TGTGCCACCAGCACCACACTAGCGGGAGGGGAAGAGACC. Complete variable domain (other parts from reference TRBV15 and TRBJ2-5): DAMVIQNPRYQVTQFGKPVTLSCSQTLNHNVMYWYQQKSSQAPKLLFHYYDKDFNNEADTPDNFQSRRPNTSFCFLDIRSPGLGDTAMYLCATSTTLAGGEETQYFGPGTRLLVL.

Details on this clone: The missing CDR3 end, 3 residues past where the read stops, is filled in from the germline J gene. The V gene is TRBV20-1, the J gene TRBJ2-7, with 10 bases that match TRBD2. From germline, CDR1 is DFQATT and CDR2 SNEGSKA (reference sequence). The CDR3 spans 16 residues. The ends lost 1 base at V and 3 bases at J; junction bases unmatched: 9. CDR3 protein: CSARAEAASGSYEQYF. The sequenced CDR3 bases are TGCAGTGCTAGAGCAGAGGCGGCTAGCGGGAGCTACGAG.

By share, this clone ranks as medium-sized (0.01 to 0.1%). The sequence runs out 3 residues before the end of the CDR3; the remainder is reconstructed from the germline J gene. This chain connects TRBV5-1 to TRBJ2-1; 7 bases are shared with TRBD2. With 5 bases clipped from V and 0 bases from J, the junction kept 5 bases outside the gene matches. The CDR3 has 15 amino acids. The germline V gene has CDR1 SGHRS and CDR2 YFSETQ. Partial CDR3 DNA: TGCGCCAGCAGGAGCGGGGCGAGCTCCTACAATGAG. Translation: CASRSGASSYNE. The full CDR3 protein reads CASRSGASSYNEQFF.

Concerning this clone itself: With the read ending 3 residues before the CDR3 end, the germline J gene is used to fill in that end. The V call is TRBV19, the J call TRBJ2-1; 8 nucleotides match TRBD2. The CDR3 is made up of 15 amino acids. Trimming removed 3 bases from V and 7 bases from J; junction bases left unmatched: 8. Germline CDR1 LNHDA, CDR2 SQIVND (reference sequence). CDR3 residues: CASSIPLAGRNEQFF. CDR3 bases read: TGTGCCAGTAGTATTCCCCTAGCGGGTCGGAATGAG.

This clone was seen a handful of times. The CDR3 end lies 3 residues beyond the end of the read and is filled in from the germline J gene. The chain uses TRBV10-3 and TRBJ1-6, with 12 bases identical to TRBD1. The CDR3 totals 14 residues. J gave up 10 bases and V 4 bases, and 2 bases lay outside the gene matches. Germline V gene sequence: CDR1 ENHRY, CDR2 SYGVKD. The CDR3 DNA, read in part, is TGTGCCATCAGTGTGGGACAGGGGGCATCACCC. This sequence encodes CAISVGQGASP. The complete CDR3 protein is CAISVGQGASPLHF.

This clone was seen many times. The CDR3 is cut off 3 residues early in the read; its end comes from the germline J gene. The chain links TRBV19 to TRBJ1-1; the match to TRBD1 covers 7 bases. Germline V gives CDR1 LNHDA, CDR2 SQIVND (reference sequence). The V segment lost 3 bases and the J segment 6 bases; nucleotides outside the gene matches: 13. The CDR3 consists of 16 residues. Partial CDR3 DNA: TGTGCCAGTAGTATTTATACCGAGGGGGCCGGGGCTGAA. Translation: CASSIYTEGAGAE. The entire CDR3 is CASSIYTEGAGAEAFF.

Comment on this clone: The CDR3 extends 3 residues past the end of the read, so its final part is completed from the germline J gene. The V and J genes are TRBV5-6 and TRBJ1-2; D is possibly TRBD1 (5 bases). Trimming pared 4 bases from V and 4 bases from J, leaving 14 bases between. The CDR3 loop spans 14 amino acids. The V gene's germline CDR1 is SGHDT and CDR2 YYEEEE. Incomplete CDR3 DNA: TGTGCCAGCAGCCTGAGAATGACAGCCTATGGC. Translating it yields CASSLRMTAYG. The complete CDR3 sequence is CASSLRMTAYGYTF.

This clone was seen a handful of times. Read coverage stops 3 residues before the CDR3 terminus; the germline J gene supplies the remainder. This chain links TRBV5-1 with TRBJ2-7, with a possible D match to TRBD2 (5 bases). CDR1 and CDR2 from the germline V gene are SGHRS and YFSETQ. With 0 bases removed from V and 2 bases from J, the gap between germline ends came to 12 bases. The CDR3 runs 15 residues. The sequenced part of the CDR3 DNA is TGCGCCAGCAGCTTGGGGAGCGGTATCACCTACGAG. Translation: CASSLGSGITYE. The entire CDR3 reads CASSLGSGITYEQYF.

Comment on this clone: Read data end 3 residues before the CDR3 end; the end is taken from the germline J gene. The chain employs TRBV19 and TRBJ2-2; 7 positions agree with TRBD2. V lost 10 bases, J lost 7 bases, and 9 bases stayed unmatched. CDR1 is LNHDA and CDR2 is SQIVND in the germline V gene (reference sequence). The CDR3 covers 13 residues. Incomplete CDR3 DNA: TGTGCCATAGAAAGCGGGAATGGCGGGGAG. Its translation is CAIESGNGGE. The whole CDR3 protein reads CAIESGNGGELFF.